This T cell receptor beta chain was sequenced for a study of patients and donors after allogeneic stem cell transplantation. TCRdb recomputed calls from the RT-PCR reads with MiXCR, one row per CDR3 protein. Of about 200,000 distinct CDR3 sequences detected, roughly 38% appear once; the ten largest clones hold approximately 10%. CDR1 is MNHNY and CDR2 is SVGAGI in the germline V gene (reference sequence). The CDR3 runs 14 residues. V was trimmed by 7 bases and J by 2 bases, leaving 12 bases between them. This chain links TRBV6-6 with TRBJ1-5; D is unresolved. Sequenced sample: blood, either unsorted or a sorted T cell fraction (not recorded which). The sequence derives from a human donor who was either an allogeneic HSCT recipient or a stem cell or donor lymphocyte infusion donor (not recorded which). It is not recorded whose cells these are; they may come from a transplant donor. The CDR3, as DNA: TGTGCCAGCATTGACCGCCGGGGCAATCAGCCCCAGCATTTT. The encoded protein is CASIDRRGNQPQHF.